This entry features one T cell receptor beta chain sequence. Its antigen remains undetermined. Qualities for individual bases were not recorded, and no much larger clone is one base off. Library prep was done by the immunoSEQ multiplex PCR assay. For the multiplex PCR, a mixture combining 60 forward primers for TCR Vbeta segments and 13 reverse primers for TCR Jbeta segments was used. A multiplex PCR assay on genomic DNA amplified the CDR3 region of rearranged TCR beta genes. On the Illumina HiSeq System, the amplified TCR beta libraries were sequenced as 87-base-pair reads. Regarding the original processing steps: Across the 500 to 700 repertoires, a later analysis counted about 81 million unique TCR beta chains, roughly 11 million of which were shared by at least two donors. Raw reads were error-corrected and collapsed into unique sequences by a nearest-neighbor algorithm in which closely related sequences were merged to remove PCR and sequencing errors. Alignment of CDR3 sequences to IMGT reference sequences was used to assign V, D and J gene segments. For a sequence to be retained, at least a six-nucleotide match to both a V gene segment and a J gene segment was required. A rearrangement counted as productive if the CDR3 had no stop codons and remained in frame with V and J, and every other rearrangement counted as non-productive. Following IMGT convention, CDR3 was defined as the stretch from the second conserved V-encoded cysteine to the conserved J-encoded phenylalanine. In an earlier analysis of 550 to 650 of the donors, sequences lacking an unambiguous match to a single V gene segment were excluded. An earlier analysis of several hundred of the donors called V segments functional above 56.7% productive rearrangements and segregating when the between-donor standard deviation exceeded 5%. A statistical classification framework was developed to diagnose cytomegalovirus status using the catalog of TCR beta chain sequences. In a later analysis, TCR nucleotide sequences were compared against IMGT/GENE-DB human TR gene sequences so that V and J genes could be assigned. In a later analysis, CDR3 sequences and most-parsimonious VDJ recombination scenarios were assigned using the TCRdist pipeline. In a later analysis, every TCR beta chain was defined by the combination of its CDR3 amino acid sequence and its V-gene family, and reads without a unique V-gene family were dropped. In a later analysis, fewer than 600 highly shared, low-generation-probability nucleotide sequences were removed to address suspected cross-contamination and a sequencing artifact. In a later analysis, a clonal expansion index was calculated for each public chain from normalized within-repertoire ranks of inferred template counts. In a later analysis, generation probabilities were computed using a VDJ recombination model fitted to out-of-frame rearrangements, and the results were checked against IGoR. Hypergeometric tests were used in a later analysis to score TCR-TCR, TCR-HLA and TCR-CMV co-occurrence, with a repertoire-size bias correction applied to the TCR pairs. To estimate false discovery rates, a later analysis permuted the HLA or CMV assignments 20 times. In a later analysis, co-occurring TCRs were grouped using DBSCAN, with TCRdist sequence similarity added in when clustering inside HLA-allele-positive subsets. Repertoires with fewer than 30,000 or more than 120,000 public chains were left out of co-occurrence clustering, as were a handful of repertoires with anomalous nucleotide sharing. The table comes from immuneACCESS by way of TCRdb, which keeps in-frame sequences with V and J called. Part of the clones is missing from these tables; in studies checked, under half for an unresolved V gene and the rest for unknown reasons. V, J and clone size reflect that table, while D and trimming were determined from the DNA. Counted in this sample were fewer than 200,000 clones; under 85% of them appeared once. The ten largest clones capture 1.5% to 2% of the sample.

This specimen belongs to a study of cytomegalovirus exposure and HLA in healthy donors (dated by TCRdb to the late 2010s). Some background on the complete study: An earlier analysis of about 560 of the donors reported about 260 Gb of sequence data and 117 million unique TCR beta sequences obtained from about 200 million T cells. Alongside the repertoire data, information on donor age, sex, ethnicity and CMV serostatus was compiled. Because of strong linkage in the cohort, roughly five DR-DQ haplotypes were treated as single units for association and clustering. Genome-wide SNP genotypes for about three fifths of the roughly 700 donors were used in a later genetic analysis, which treated that subset as a discovery cohort. Using immunosequencing, the study profiled T cell repertoires from some 670 subjects and related those repertoires to cytomegalovirus serostatus. Class I and class II HLA loci were covered by the typing at four-digit resolution. High-throughput TCR immunosequencing, statistical association of individual TCRs with disease status, and machine learning were combined to predict cytomegalovirus infection status. Among a few hundred genotyped donors of the cohort, an average of about 240,000 unique TCR beta nucleotide sequences were sequenced per donor, about a sixth of them non-productive. In a later analysis, previously published TCR beta repertoires from several hundred donors were re-analyzed and high-resolution HLA genotyping was added so that TCR occurrence patterns could be studied. The aim of the study was to test whether cataloging public T cell receptors could identify signatures of past pathogen exposure. Every repertoire in the discovery cohort had been generated on one and the same sequencing platform. The genetic ancestry cluster associated with self-reported Caucasian donors included about 84% of the approximately 410 genotyped donors. An early release covering around 630 HLA-typed donors comprised roughly 300 gigabases of sequencing data and around 85 million unique TCR sequences. Typing coverage varied by locus: roughly 620-640 donors for A, B, C, DRB1 and DQB1; 500 to 550 for DQA1; about 600 for DPA1; some 470 for DPB1. Along with the approximately 700-subject first cohort, a separate validation cohort of roughly 110 different subjects was used. To decide whether each TCR beta V gene segment behaved as functional or pseudogenic, an earlier analysis of several hundred of the donors relied on high-throughput TCR beta sequencing. Rather than drawing on any new phenotypic data, the later analysis identified candidate immune exposures from TCR beta sequences and the way those sequences occurred across donors. General conclusions and limits of the study: The classifier was reported to diagnose cytomegalovirus status with high specificity and sensitivity in both the original and validation cohorts. A cluster of highly shared sequence variants was judged likely to be a technical artifact of the sequencing pipeline. According to a later analysis, most CMV-associated TCR beta chains appeared to be HLA-restricted, and the HLA associations seemed to be driven largely by CMV exposure. Immune exposure information for the cohort was limited to CMV serostatus. According to a later genetic analysis, donors in an Asian-associated ancestry cluster had fewer N-insertions in productive TCRs than the roughly 660-donor mean. A further reported finding was that TCR beta sequences accurately predicted the HLA-A and HLA-B alleles for most subjects in the first cohort. A later analysis found that HLA-associated TCR beta chains were more clonally expanded and had lower generation probabilities than equally common non-associated chains. Because HLA typing was missing for some donors at each locus, association tests included only the typed subset. Across donors, most TCR sequences were observed very rarely, whereas some public TCRs were present in many individuals. In an earlier analysis of some 550 of the donors, most TCR beta V segments were observed in productive rearrangements about 87% or about 30% of the time, broadly matching IMGT annotations. About 15 rarely observed V segments, including chromosome 9 orphons, were excluded from the earlier analysis of about 610 of the donors because counts were too low. In a later analysis, TCR association rates were found to vary across HLA loci, with the most associated TCRs seen for DRB1 alleles and the fewest for HLA-C alleles. Assigning TCR associations to individual alleles was difficult when HLA alleles, especially DR and DQ, strongly co-occurred. In a later analysis, several top co-occurrence clusters were reported to appear linked to parvovirus B19, influenza, CMV and Epstein-Barr virus. Sequencing depth was assumed to be roughly uniform across donors in the presence/absence analyses, though that assumption may not hold. In this cohort, only TCR beta chains were sequenced, and detectable features were limited by the absence of alpha or paired-chain data. In vitro tests confirmed that a few of the cytomegalovirus-associated TCR beta chains recognize cytomegalovirus antigens. Correlated functional status among segregating V segments might be attributable to linkage disequilibrium, but an unknown experimental factor could not be ruled out. Some IMGT-functional V segments, including TRBV6-2 and TRBV6-3, could not be told apart with the 87-base-pair reads, so those segments were excluded. The authors suggested that the approach could potentially be generalized to other disease states and immunological phenotypes. In the study, 164 TCR beta chains were listed as associated with cytomegalovirus. In a later genetic analysis, a missense DCLRE1C variant was associated with V-gene and J-gene trimming of TCR beta chains, and the association was replicated in an independent cohort. A later analysis associated about 17,000 TCR beta sequences with specific HLA alleles at a false discovery rate of 0.05.

The cohort consisted of 650 to 700 healthy bone marrow donors. All cohort members were sampled while nominally healthy, although unrecorded immune exposures were likely present. The donor tested CMV seronegative and was one of the 352 seronegative cohort members. A peripheral blood sample was collected from each donor, and TCR beta sequencing was performed on peripheral blood mononuclear cells. The Qiagen DNeasy Blood Extraction Kit was used to extract genomic DNA from the blood cell samples. Including cysteine and phenylalanine, the CDR3 has 13 amino acids. The kept DNA is CDR3 alone, 39 bases in frame from the first base. The V end loses 2 bases and the J end loses 5 bases, and a stretch of 10 bases separates them. CDR1 and CDR2 are drawn from the germline V gene: SGHRS, YFSETQ.

The V and J genes are TRBV5-1 and TRBJ2-5, with TRBD1 perhaps the D gene, on 5 matching bases. This TCR was recovered from a man aged 45 to 65 in good health and CMV-seronegative. The sequenced sample was PBMCs. The encoded CDR3 is CASSFGRAETQYF. The DNA sequence follows: TGCGCCAGCAGCTTCGGCAGGGCTGAGACCCAGTACTTC.